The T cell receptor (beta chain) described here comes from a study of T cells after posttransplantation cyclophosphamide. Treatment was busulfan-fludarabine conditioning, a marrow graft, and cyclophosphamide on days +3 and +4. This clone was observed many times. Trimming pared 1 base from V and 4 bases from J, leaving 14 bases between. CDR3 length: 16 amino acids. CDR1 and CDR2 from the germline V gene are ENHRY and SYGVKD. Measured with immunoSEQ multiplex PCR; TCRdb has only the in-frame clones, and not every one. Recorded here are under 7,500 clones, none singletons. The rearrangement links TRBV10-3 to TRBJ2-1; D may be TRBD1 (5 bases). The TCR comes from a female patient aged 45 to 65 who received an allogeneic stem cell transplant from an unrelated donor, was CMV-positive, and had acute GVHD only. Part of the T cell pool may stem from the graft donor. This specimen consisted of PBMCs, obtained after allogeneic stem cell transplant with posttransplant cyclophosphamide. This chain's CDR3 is CAISEWTSGKYNEQFF. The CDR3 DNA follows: TGTGCCATCAGTGAGTGGACATCCGGTAAATACAATGAGCAGTTCTTC.